The entry below describes one TCR beta chain. The antigen remains undetermined. The sample originates from a study of T cells in narcolepsy. Study-wide background: Enrolled donors included narcolepsy type 1 or type 2 patients and healthy controls. Whole-study findings and limits: Autoreactive HCRT-specific and TRIB2-specific clonotypes were marked in same-patient CSF-versus-blood CD4+ comparisons. Healthy controls reportedly lacked the autoreactive clonotypes serially found in patients' blood. Some memory CD4+ repertoires had no autoreactive clone sequences.

This table comes from immunoSEQ multiplex PCR, and its TCRdb copy is limited to in-frame clones, with some not included. This repertoire shows some 30,000 clones, about 85% found once; its top ten account for 1.1%. Germline V gene sequence: CDR1 SGHRS, CDR2 YFSETQ. The CDR3 is 14 residues long. V gave up 2 bases and J gave up 3 bases, with 10 bases separating them. Specimen: memory (CD45RA-) CD4+ T cells from blood. This clonotype was sampled from a human donor in good health. The rearrangement links TRBV5-1 to TRBJ2-3; D is undetermined. CDR3 DNA: TGCGCCAGCAGCTTTCTCCGGGCAACAGATACGCAGTATTTT. It yields the protein CASSFLRATDTQYF.